This record covers a single T cell receptor beta chain. Antigen: not known. This entry belongs to a study of monozygotic twins with inflammatory bowel disease. Study results and limitations: Diversity of TCRbeta measured by inverse Simpson was lower in IBD patients than in healthy co-twins.

TCRdb reprocessed the 5' RACE reads and stores each CDR3 protein as one record, lacking DNA. This sample's table reports 200,000 to 250,000 distinct CDR3 sequences. This CDR3 is built from 17 residues. Per germline, CDR1 SGHNT and CDR2 YYREEE (reference sequence). Each donor supplied less than 3 ml of blood. The sequence was collected from a human donor with ulcerative colitis or Crohn's disease, or a healthy co-twin of an affected twin (not recorded which). J is TRBJ1-2 and V is TRBV5-4; TCRdb designates TRBD1, a call that cannot be tested without DNA. The specimen was blood. The CDR3 is CASSSGGGQGLDYGYTF.